The 27 T cell receptor beta chains presented below share a single source sample, sequenced in a study of OX40 agonist ivuxolimab in advanced cancers. Library creation used the immunoSEQ multiplex PCR assay. This immuneACCESS table, as held by TCRdb, lists in-frame sequences with V and J called but not all clones. Of the missing ones, under half trace to an unresolved V gene in checked studies; the others have no known cause. In all, the sample holds tens of thousands of clones, and around four fifths of those were seen once. Around 25% of the sample lies in the top ten. This sample comprised CD4+ or CD8+ T cells sorted from blood, obtained in a trial of the OX40 agonist ivuxolimab. Receptor source: an adult with an advanced solid tumor such as melanoma, head and neck, liver or kidney cancer.

The DNA of the CDR3 is TGTGCCAGCAGCTTAGTCTTCGGTCGGAATTCACCCCTCCACTTT. Translating gives CASSLVFGRNSPLHF. J is TRBJ1-6 and V is TRBV7-9; no definite D call. Trimming pared 1 base from V and 7 bases from J, leaving 11 bases between. Germline CDR1 is SEHNR and CDR2 is FQNEAQ (reference sequence). There are 15 residues in the CDR3.

This clone was observed a handful of times. CDR3 residues: CASSQDDASEDRAYGYTF. DNA of the CDR3: TGCGCCAGCAGCCAGGACGATGCTAGCGAGGACAGGGCCTATGGCTACACCTTC. The chain recombines TRBV5-1 with TRBJ1-2; 8 bases agree with TRBD1. Germline loops: CDR1 SGHRS, CDR2 YFSETQ. CDR3 size: 18 residues. V shed 4 bases, J shed 4 bases, and the junction held 18 bases outside the gene matches.

The chain uses TRBV9 and TRBJ1-1; 8 bases agree with TRBD1. The CDR3 contains 18 residues. Per germline, CDR1 SGDLS and CDR2 YYNGEE. V trimming: 0 bases; J trimming: 0 bases; junction bases outside the gene matches: 10. The CDR3 loop reads CASSVVAGGSIMNTEAFF. CDR3 nucleotide sequence: TGTGCCAGCAGCGTAGTGGCAGGGGGCTCAATAATGAACACTGAAGCTTTCTTT.

The chain joins TRBV5-4 to TRBJ1-2; a possible D gene is TRBD1 (6 bases). CDR3 length: 13 residues. From germline, CDR1 is SGHNT and CDR2 YYREEE (reference sequence). The V end was cut by 1 base, the J end by 8 bases, with 12 bases between. The CDR3 DNA is TGTGCCAGCAGCTTGTGGGGGGGGCAAGGCTACACCTTC. This sequence encodes CASSLWGGQGYTF.

The gene calls are TRBV27 and TRBJ2-7; D is unclear. The ends were cut back, 3 bases at V and 3 bases at J, with 12 bases in the middle. Germline V gives CDR1 MNHEY, CDR2 SMNVEV (reference sequence). The CDR3 runs to 14 residues. The chain's CDR3 is CASSFAVSNYEQYF. The CDR3 DNA sequence: TGTGCCAGCAGTTTCGCGGTTAGCAACTACGAGCAGTACTTC.

This clone was recorded only once. The rearrangement uses TRBV27 and TRBJ1-1; D unclear. V lost 5 bases to trimming and J lost 7 bases, with 14 bases between them. CDR1 MNHEY and CDR2 SMNVEV come from the germline V gene (reference sequence). The length of the CDR3 is 13 residues. The CDR3 coding sequence is TGTGCCAGCAGTAGAAGGACGGGGAATGAAGCTTTCTTT. Protein sequence: CASSRRTGNEAFF.

This clone showed up just once. The genes are TRBV4-2 and TRBJ1-1; D may be TRBD1 (6 bases). This CDR3 has 15 residues. V was pared by 0 bases and J by 4 bases, with 12 bases between. Germline lookup yields CDR1 LGHNA and CDR2 YNFKEQ. The chain's CDR3 is CASSQEVGGSTEAFF. Here the CDR3 DNA reads TGTGCCAGCAGCCAAGAGGTAGGGGGGTCCACTGAAGCTTTCTTT.

V gene TRBV28 combines with J gene TRBJ1-2; no definite D call. CDR1 and CDR2 (germline): MDHEN, SYDVKM. The ends were cut back, 3 bases at V and 8 bases at J, with 10 bases in the middle. CDR3 length: 12 amino acids. The CDR3 DNA reads TGTGCCAGCAGTTTTTACGTCGAGGGCTACACCTTC. It yields the protein CASSFYVEGYTF.

This clone was seen only once. The chain employs TRBV14 and TRBJ2-3, with D possibly TRBD1 on 6 matching bases. There are 15 residues in the CDR3. V lost 1 base, J lost 0 bases, and 8 bases lay in between. The germline CDR1 and CDR2 sequences are SGHDN and FVKESK. The CDR3 DNA sequence: TGTGCCAGCAGCCAAGGGGACATAAGCACAGATACGCAGTATTTT. It translates to CASSQGDISTDTQYF.

The V call is TRBV4-1, the J call TRBJ2-1; D gene unclear. Germline V lookup: CDR1 MGHRA, CDR2 YSYEKL. The V end lost 3 bases, the J end lost 7 bases, and 10 bases lay between the germline ends. The CDR3 is 13 amino acids. The CDR3 protein is CASSQTGTNEQFF. The DNA for the CDR3 is TGCGCCAGCAGCCAGACTGGTACAAATGAGCAGTTCTTC.

The chain recombines TRBV28 with TRBJ1-1, with a possible D match to TRBD1 (6 bases). The V end lost 8 bases, the J end lost 0 bases, and 13 bases lay between the germline ends. The CDR3 has 14 amino acids. Germline CDR1 is MDHEN and CDR2 is SYDVKM. CDR3 sequence (DNA): TGTGCCAGCCAGAGCAGGGGAGTGAACACTGAAGCTTTCTTT. This encodes CASQSRGVNTEAFF.

The chain carries TRBV2 and TRBJ2-7, with TRBD1 matching 7 bases. The length of the CDR3 is 12 residues. The trim removed 5 bases at V and 7 bases at J, leaving 5 bases unmatched. The germline V gene has CDR1 SNHLY and CDR2 FYNNEI. For the CDR3, the DNA is TGTGCCAGCAGTTACAGGGGCGGGGAGCAGTACTTC. Protein product: CASSYRGGEQYF.

The chain's CDR3 is CASSQGAGFTTDTQYF. CDR3 bases: TGCGCCAGCAGCCAAGGAGCGGGATTCACCACAGATACGCAGTATTTT. The rearrangement links TRBV4-1 to TRBJ2-3; 7 nucleotides align to TRBD2. This CDR3 contains 16 residues. The germline V gene has CDR1 MGHRA and CDR2 YSYEKL. The V and J ends lost 1 base and 2 bases, in that order; junction bases with no gene match: 6.

The chain is built from TRBV5-1 and TRBJ2-1, with D hard to call. CDR1 is SGHRS, CDR2 YFSETQ, per germline. This CDR3 has 13 amino acids. V was clipped by 3 bases and J by 2 bases, with 6 bases between them. The CDR3 loop is CASSSAAYNEQFF. The CDR3 nucleotides read TGCGCCAGCAGCTCGGCCGCCTACAATGAGCAGTTCTTC.

This chain connects TRBV9 to TRBJ2-7; 7 bases map to TRBD1. Germline V lookup: CDR1 SGDLS, CDR2 YYNGEE. The CDR3 consists of 13 residues. With 3 bases clipped from V and 5 bases from J, the junction kept 5 bases outside the gene matches. The CDR3 spells CASSAEGANEQYF. In nucleotides, the CDR3 is TGTGCCAGCAGCGCAGAGGGGGCAAACGAGCAGTACTTC.

The V call is TRBV5-4, the J call TRBJ2-4; unclear D gene. The CDR3 length is 12 residues. Germline V gives CDR1 SGHNT, CDR2 YYREEE (reference sequence). With 6 bases removed from V and 4 bases from J, the gap between germline ends came to 8 bases. The CDR3 DNA follows: TGTGCCAGCAACGGAGAGAAAAACATTCAGTACTTC. Its translation is CASNGEKNIQYF.

The chain combines TRBV10-3 with TRBJ2-7; TRBD2 agrees at 10 bases. The CDR3 loop spans 16 amino acids. V was clipped by 3 bases and J by 0 bases; unmatched bases: 5. Germline V lookup: CDR1 ENHRY, CDR2 SYGVKD. CDR3 DNA sequence: TGTGCCATCAGTGATTTAACTAGCGGGACCTCCTACGAGCAGTACTTC. It codes for CAISDLTSGTSYEQYF.

This chain links TRBV7-9 with TRBJ1-4; D perhaps matches TRBD1 (5 bases). The CDR3 loop spans 16 amino acids. Trimming took 5 bases from V and 9 from J, leaving 22 bases between them. Germline lookup yields CDR1 SEHNR and CDR2 FQNEAQ (reference sequence). The CDR3 is CASSPNQGADWKKLFF. As DNA, the CDR3 is TGTGCCAGCAGCCCTAATCAAGGGGCCGATTGGAAAAAACTGTTTTTT.

The chain combines TRBV6-1 with TRBJ2-1; 10 bases map to TRBD2. This CDR3 has 13 amino acids. Trimming at V came to 8 bases and at J to 6 bases, leaving 4 bases not matched to a gene. Germline V CDR1 and CDR2: MNHNS, SASEGT. The CDR3 coding sequence is TGTGCCAGCCGTGTAGCGGGAGGCAATGAGCAGTTCTTC. Amino acid sequence: CASRVAGGNEQFF.

The chain links TRBV27 to TRBJ2-5; TRBD2 aligns across 7 bases. The CDR3 spans 14 residues. After removal of 3 bases from V and 3 bases from J, the junction contained 4 bases not matched to a gene. CDR1 is MNHEY, CDR2 SMNVEV, per germline (reference sequence). CDR3 nucleotides: TGTGCCAGCAGTTTTGGGGAGGGAAAAGAGACCCAGTACTTC. This translates into CASSFGEGKETQYF.

This chain uses TRBV27 with TRBJ2-7; 7 positions match TRBD1. Germline CDR1 MNHEY, CDR2 SMNVEV (reference sequence). The CDR3 runs to 16 residues. Trimming removed 6 bases from V and 2 bases from J; junction bases left unmatched: 13. The CDR3 bases are TGTGCCAGCAGGGAGACCTACAGGGGTTCGGCCTACGAGCAGTACTTC. Translation: CASRETYRGSAYEQYF.

This chain connects TRBV6-1 to TRBJ1-5; D unresolved. V was clipped by 3 bases and J by 3 bases, with 12 bases between them. Germline V gene sequence: CDR1 MNHNS, CDR2 SASEGT. The CDR3 sequence is 15 residues long. The CDR3 here is CASSELRGNNQPQHF. The CDR3, as DNA: TGTGCCAGCAGTGAGTTGAGAGGGAACAATCAGCCCCAGCATTTT.

Remarks on this clone: Other DNA sequences in this specimen translate into the identical CDR3. The rearrangement links TRBV5-1 to TRBJ1-1; 7 bases align to TRBD1. Unmatched junction bases numbered 2, after V lost 0 bases and J lost 3 bases. CDR1 SGHRS and CDR2 YFSETQ come from the germline V gene. This CDR3 comprises 14 residues. DNA of the CDR3: TGCGCCAGCAGCTTGGCAGGGGGGTACACTGAAGCTTTCTTT. This codes for CASSLAGGYTEAFF.

The chain carries TRBV19 and TRBJ2-6, with a tentative D call TRBD2 (5 bases). V gave up 3 bases and J gave up 2 bases, with 17 bases separating them. The CDR3 is 18 residues long. Germline V lookup: CDR1 LNHDA, CDR2 SQIVND (reference sequence). CDR3 loop: CASSISVRGGTGANVLTF. The CDR3 nucleotides are TGTGCCAGTAGTATTTCGGTCCGGGGTGGAACTGGGGCCAACGTCCTGACTTTC.

About this clone: Other DNA sequences within the sample encode an identical CDR3. This chain connects TRBV4-1 to TRBJ2-7, with a tentative D call TRBD1 (5 bases). The CDR3 runs to 15 residues. Looked up from germline, CDR1 is MGHRA and CDR2 is YSYEKL. Trimming left V 0 bases short and J 1 base short, with 10 bases between. The CDR3: CASSQEDIRSYEQYF. CDR3 DNA: TGCGCCAGCAGCCAAGAGGACATAAGATCCTACGAGCAGTACTTC.

This rearrangement joins TRBV7-8 to TRBJ1-1; D unresolved. The CDR3 loop spans 13 amino acids. Trimming stripped 2 bases from V and 0 bases from J, with 4 bases between. Per the germline V gene, CDR1 is SGHVS and CDR2 is FQNEAQ. The CDR3 nucleotides read TGTGCCAGCAGCTTAACCCTGAACACTGAAGCTTTCTTT. Residues: CASSLTLNTEAFF.

This chain links TRBV7-9 with TRBJ1-2, with D hard to call. Trimming took off 0 bases at V and 7 bases at J, with 6 bases between the two ends. Looked up from germline, CDR1 is SEHNR and CDR2 is FQNEAQ (reference sequence). This CDR3 region has 12 residues. The CDR3: CASSLAASGYTF. The DNA for the CDR3 is TGTGCCAGCAGCTTAGCGGCCAGTGGCTACACCTTC.